This is a list of T cell receptor beta chains from one sample in a study of T cells after yellow fever vaccination. TCRdb itself ran the 5' RACE reads through MiXCR, one entry per CDR3 protein. Here the sample spans under 550,000 distinct CDR3 sequences, 20% to 25% being singletons. The sequencing here drew on PBMCs, taken roughly 20 days after the first yellow fever vaccination. The receptor set was obtained from a man aged 18 to 30 who received the YFV17D yellow fever vaccine. CDR3s include the opening cysteine and the closing phenylalanine or tryptophan. Fields, in order: D gene, V gene, clone size, J gene, CDR3 DNA, CDR3 protein. The D gene is left open where the match is weak. Size values are once, few and many counts, or a class for expanded clones, and some rows have none.

TRBD1,TRBV2,few,TRBJ2-4,TGTGCCAGCCGAAGAGGTGCAGGGGGCCCCAAAAACATTCAGTACTTC,CASRRGAGGPKNIQYF
TRBD1,TRBV3-1,few,TRBJ1-2,TGTGCCAGCAGCCAAGTGAGGACAGGTGATGGCTACACCTTC,CASSQVRTGDGYTF
.,TRBV12-3/TRBV12-4,.,TRBJ1-5,TGTGCCAGCCGAGAGGGCAATCAGCCCCAGCATTTT,CASREGNQPQHF
.,TRBV7-9,.,TRBJ2-3,TGTGCCAGCAGCTTAGCCAGGGGGGGATGGACAGATACGCAGTATTTT,CASSLARGGWTDTQYF
.,TRBV4-3,.,TRBJ1-2,TGCGCCAGCAGCCATGCTCCTGATGGACGGGGCTACACCTTC,CASSHAPDGRGYTF
.,TRBV2,few,TRBJ2-3,TGTGCCAGCAGTTCTTTCGCAGATACGCAGTATTTT,CASSSFADTQYF
TRBD1,TRBV11-3,.,TRBJ1-1,TGTGCCAGCAGCTTCTTACGGGACAGTGAAGCTTTCTTT,CASSFLRDSEAFF
.,TRBV5-4,.,TRBJ2-7,TGTGCCAGCAGCTCTACGACGGATCTGGCCTACGAGCAGTACTTC,CASSSTTDLAYEQYF
.,TRBV12-3/TRBV12-4,medium-sized,TRBJ1-1,TGTGCCAGCAGGAAAAAAATGAACACTGAAGCTTTCTTT,CASRKKMNTEAFF
TRBD1,TRBV10-2,many,TRBJ2-5,TGCGCCAGCAGCCAGGGGGAAGAGACCCAGTACTTC,CASSQGEETQYF
.,TRBV6-5,few,TRBJ1-1,TGTGCCAGCAGTTACCTCTCCGCAGGGGCCACTGAAGCTTTCTTT,CASSYLSAGATEAFF
.,TRBV5-1,few,TRBJ2-2,TGCGCCAGCAGCTCGGGGGCAGTTAACACCGGGGAGCTGTTTTTT,CASSSGAVNTGELFF
TRBD1,TRBV7-2,few,TRBJ2-1,TGTGCCAGCAGCCTCCGGGGACAGGGTTTAATCTTC,CASSLRGQGLIF
.,TRBV7-2,many,TRBJ2-2,TGTGCCAGCATTCCGGGACGGAACACCGGGGAGCTGTTTTTT,CASIPGRNTGELFF
.,TRBV5-1,few,TRBJ1-2,TGCGCCAGCAGCTTAGCCGTCCGGCGAGGCGGCGTGGACTATGGCTACACCTTC,CASSLAVRRGGVDYGYTF
TRBD2,TRBV7-3,.,TRBJ2-2,TGTGCCAGCAGCTTCCCCGGGACTAGCGGGGGGGCGGACACCGGGGAGCTGTTTTTT,CASSFPGTSGGADTGELFF
TRBD2,TRBV27,.,TRBJ2-2,TGTGCCAGCAGTTTATCACTAGCGGACAACACCGGGGAGCTGTTTTTT,CASSLSLADNTGELFF
TRBD2,TRBV9,.,TRBJ2-1,TGTGCCAGCAGCGTAGGCGGGGGGCCCAATTCCTACAATGAGCAGTTCTTC,CASSVGGGPNSYNEQFF
.,TRBV29-1,many,TRBJ2-3,TGCAGCGGGGTTCCTAGCACAGATACGCAGTATTTT,CSGVPSTDTQYF
TRBD1,TRBV19,.,TRBJ1-1,TGTGCCAGTAGTATAGCCTGGGCCAGGGGGTTGAACACTGAAGCTTTCTTT,CASSIAWARGLNTEAFF
TRBD2,TRBV7-2,.,TRBJ2-1,TGTGCCAGCAGCCTTAGGGGCGGGGGGGCCAATGAGCAGTTCTTC,CASSLRGGGANEQFF
.,TRBV29-1,few,TRBJ2-5,TGCAGCGTTGAAAAACAGATCCAAGAGACCCAGTACTTC,CSVEKQIQETQYF
.,TRBV5-1,.,TRBJ1-6,TGCGCCAGCAGCTTGTGGCTTCCGGGGGGCAATTCACCCCTCCACTTT,CASSLWLPGGNSPLHF